This TCR beta chain came from a study of glioma-infiltrating T cells after dendritic cell vaccination. The overall study: Samples are from glioblastoma patients in Phase I and II dendritic cell vaccine trials.

Time point in this sample: after dendritic cell vaccination, including at tumor progression/relapse. Only patients with spare fresh-frozen tumor and over two years of follow-up were included. Sequenced by immunoSEQ multiplex PCR; TCRdb stores in-frame clones only, minus some. The top ten clones hold about 9% of a sample with tens of thousands of clones, under 90% of them seen once. The CDR3 loop spans 13 amino acids. V trimming: 10 bases; J trimming: 2 bases; junction bases outside the gene matches: 6. Germline CDR1 reads LNHDA; CDR2 reads SQIVND (reference sequence). This sequence joins TRBV19 and TRBJ1-1; TRBD1 matches 8 bases. The sample here was blood, taken after dendritic cell vaccination. This TCR was sampled from a human donor with glioblastoma. CDR3 DNA: TGTGCCACCCGGGACAGGCGAAACACTGAAGCTTTCTTT. Protein: CATRDRRNTEAFF.